The TCR beta chain described here comes from a study of shared clonotypes between healthy human individuals. Looking at the study overall: In total, the donors were two women and a few men aged 18 to 49.

Germline lookup yields CDR1 SGHRS and CDR2 YFSETQ. CDR3 length: 15 residues. Losses at the gene ends were 4 bases for V and 4 bases for J; bases not matched to a gene: 9. This clone occurred many times. The sequenced material, unsorted PBMC DNA, was run on ten immunoSEQ deep assay plates. Generated by immunoSEQ multiplex PCR, the TCRdb table keeps only in-frame clones and is missing some. The top ten clones hold more than 10% of a sample with some 530,000 clones, more than 75% of them seen once. What was sequenced was PBMCs. This sequence joins TRBV5-1 and TRBJ2-5; 8 nucleotides line up with TRBD2. The receptor was isolated from a woman aged 40 to 50 in good health. Some clones in this sample may be carry-over from other donors' samples. Written as DNA, the CDR3 is TGCGCCAGCAGCGCCCTAGGGCTAGCGGGAGAGACCCAGTACTTC. Residues: CASSALGLAGETQYF.